The 5 T cell receptor beta chains in this list originate from one sample, sequenced in a study of blood T cells in healthy people across ages. A second 7 to 11 cycle PCR used barcoded and J-beta primers. A single record per CDR3 protein comes from TCRdb applying MiXCR to the 5' RACE reads. The data show approximately 770,000 distinct CDR3 sequences, with 55% to 70% seen just once and roughly 22% held by the top ten. Material: blood. The receptors stem from a man between 25 and 39 years old in good health.

In its sample, this clonotype was seen a few times. V and J are TRBV29-1 and TRBJ2-5; weak D call: TRBD1 (5 bases). The V and J ends lost 5 bases and 5 bases respectively, with 15 bases between them. This CDR3 contains 13 residues. Germline V gene sequence: CDR1 SQVTM, CDR2 ANQGSEA. The CDR3 sequence is CSVWNRLWETQYF. In DNA form, the CDR3 reads TGCAGCGTTTGGAACAGGTTATGGGAGACCCAGTACTTC.

This sequence joins TRBV6-2 or TRBV6-3 and TRBJ1-5; no reliable D call. The V end lost 4 bases, the J end lost 0 bases, and 13 bases lay between the germline ends. The CDR3 extends over 16 amino acids. Per the germline V gene, CDR1 is MNHEY and CDR2 is SVGEGT. The CDR3: CASSLLGLDSNQPQHF. In DNA, the CDR3 is TGTGCCAGCAGTTTGTTGGGTCTGGATAGCAATCAGCCCCAGCATTTT.

This clonotype has just a few counts. J is TRBJ2-7 and V is TRBV29-1; D might be TRBD1 or TRBD2, each matching 5 bases. The ends were cut back, 4 bases at V and 2 bases at J, with 12 bases in the middle. CDR3 size: 13 residues. The germline gives CDR1 SQVTM, CDR2 ANQGSEA. CDR3 sequence: CSVVGEGTYEQYF. In DNA, the CDR3 is TGCAGCGTTGTAGGAGAGGGGACCTACGAGCAGTACTTC.

This clonotype was seen more than once but under ten times. The chain recombines TRBV3-1 with TRBJ1-2; D may be TRBD1 (5 bases). The germline gives CDR1 LGHDT, CDR2 YNNKEL (reference sequence). The V end lost 4 bases, the J end lost 6 bases, and 18 bases lay between the germline ends. This CDR3 is 15 amino acids long. CDR3 sequence reads: CASSPRGSGQNGYTF. As DNA, the CDR3 is TGTGCCAGCAGCCCAAGAGGGTCGGGGCAGAATGGCTACACCTTC.

J is TRBJ2-7 and V is TRBV7-2; 7 bases fit TRBD1. Germline values: CDR1 SGHTA, CDR2 FQGNSA. The CDR3 length is 14 residues. V lost 6 bases, J lost 4 bases, and 9 bases stayed unmatched. The CDR3: CASSLSGQLYEQYF. As DNA, the CDR3 is TGTGCCAGCAGTTTATCGGGACAGCTTTACGAGCAGTACTTC.